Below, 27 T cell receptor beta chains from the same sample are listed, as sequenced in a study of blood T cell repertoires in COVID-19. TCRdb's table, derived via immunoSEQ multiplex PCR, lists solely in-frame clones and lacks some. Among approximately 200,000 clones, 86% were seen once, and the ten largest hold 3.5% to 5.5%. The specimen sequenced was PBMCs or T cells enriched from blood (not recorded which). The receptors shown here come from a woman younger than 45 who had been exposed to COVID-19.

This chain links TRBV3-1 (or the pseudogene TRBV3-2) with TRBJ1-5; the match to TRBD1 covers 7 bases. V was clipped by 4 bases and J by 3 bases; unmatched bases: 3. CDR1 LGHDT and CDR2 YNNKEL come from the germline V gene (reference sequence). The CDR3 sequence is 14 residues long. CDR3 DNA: TGTGCCAGCAGCCTCGGGACAGTCAATCAGCCCCAGCATTTT. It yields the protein CASSLGTVNQPQHF.

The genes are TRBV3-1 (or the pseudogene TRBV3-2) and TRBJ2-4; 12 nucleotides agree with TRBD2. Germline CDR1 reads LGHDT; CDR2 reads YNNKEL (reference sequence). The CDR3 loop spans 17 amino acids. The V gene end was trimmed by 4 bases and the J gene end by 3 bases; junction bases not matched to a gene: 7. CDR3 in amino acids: CASSPLAGGTGKNIQYF. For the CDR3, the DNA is TGTGCCAGCAGCCCTCTAGCGGGGGGGACGGGCAAAAACATTCAGTACTTC.

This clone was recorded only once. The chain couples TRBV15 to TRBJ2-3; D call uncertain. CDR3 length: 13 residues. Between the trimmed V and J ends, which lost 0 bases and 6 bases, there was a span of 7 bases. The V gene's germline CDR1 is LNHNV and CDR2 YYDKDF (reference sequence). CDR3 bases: TGTGCCACCAGCAGAGATAGTATTGATACGCAGTATTTT. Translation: CATSRDSIDTQYF.

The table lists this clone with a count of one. CDR3 sequence reads: CASSRVLLDTEAFF. The CDR3 nucleotides read TGTGCCAGTAGTAGAGTACTGTTGGACACTGAAGCTTTCTTT. V is TRBV19 and J is TRBJ1-1; no clear D. CDR3 length: 14 amino acids. V was clipped by 4 bases and J by 3 bases, with 12 bases between them. Germline loops: CDR1 LNHDA, CDR2 SQIVND (reference sequence).

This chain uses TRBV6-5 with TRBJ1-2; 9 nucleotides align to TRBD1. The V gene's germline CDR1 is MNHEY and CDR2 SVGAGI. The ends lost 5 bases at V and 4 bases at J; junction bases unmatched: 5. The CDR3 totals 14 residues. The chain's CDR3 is CASSLETGGYGYTF. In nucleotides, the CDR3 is TGTGCCAGCAGTCTGGAGACAGGGGGCTATGGCTACACCTTC.

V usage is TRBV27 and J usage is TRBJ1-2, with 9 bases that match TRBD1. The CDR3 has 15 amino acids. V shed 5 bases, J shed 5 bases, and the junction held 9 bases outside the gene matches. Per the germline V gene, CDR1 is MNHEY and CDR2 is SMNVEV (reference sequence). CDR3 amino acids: CASSRKQGAGYGYTF. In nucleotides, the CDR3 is TGTGCCAGCAGTCGAAAACAGGGGGCAGGATATGGCTACACCTTC.

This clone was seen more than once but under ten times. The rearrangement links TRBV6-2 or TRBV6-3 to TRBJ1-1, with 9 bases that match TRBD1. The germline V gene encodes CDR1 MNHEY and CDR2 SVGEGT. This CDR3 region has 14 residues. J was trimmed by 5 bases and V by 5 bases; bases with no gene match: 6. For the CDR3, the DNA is TGTGCCAGCAGTCACAGGGGGCGGGGGACTGAAGCTTTCTTT. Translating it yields CASSHRGRGTEAFF.

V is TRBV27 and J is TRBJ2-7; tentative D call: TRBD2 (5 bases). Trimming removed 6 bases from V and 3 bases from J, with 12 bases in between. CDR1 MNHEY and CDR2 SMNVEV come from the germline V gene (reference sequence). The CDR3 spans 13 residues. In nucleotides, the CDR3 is TGTGCCAGCAGAGCTTTACGGGGCTACGAGCAGTACTTC. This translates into CASRALRGYEQYF.

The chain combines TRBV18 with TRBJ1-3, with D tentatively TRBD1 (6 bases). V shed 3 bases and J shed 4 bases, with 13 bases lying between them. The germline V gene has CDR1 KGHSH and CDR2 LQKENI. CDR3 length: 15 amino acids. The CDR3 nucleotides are TGTGCCAGCTCACCTCTGGTGGACAGCGGAAACACCATATATTTT. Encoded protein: CASSPLVDSGNTIYF.

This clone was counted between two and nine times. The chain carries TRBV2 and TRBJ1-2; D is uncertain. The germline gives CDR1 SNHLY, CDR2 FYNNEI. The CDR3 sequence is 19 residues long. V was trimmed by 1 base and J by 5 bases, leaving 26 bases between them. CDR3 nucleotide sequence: TGTGCCAGCAGTGAAGGGTTTAAGGTCCGAAGCGGCCCGTTGTATGGCTACACCTTC. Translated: CASSEGFKVRSGPLYGYTF.

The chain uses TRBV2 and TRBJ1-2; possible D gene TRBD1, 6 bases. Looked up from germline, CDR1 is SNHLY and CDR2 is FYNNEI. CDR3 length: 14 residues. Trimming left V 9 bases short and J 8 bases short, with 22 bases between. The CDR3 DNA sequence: TGTGCCAGGGTACAGGGAATAGTGACTAACGGCTACACCTTC. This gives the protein CARVQGIVTNGYTF.

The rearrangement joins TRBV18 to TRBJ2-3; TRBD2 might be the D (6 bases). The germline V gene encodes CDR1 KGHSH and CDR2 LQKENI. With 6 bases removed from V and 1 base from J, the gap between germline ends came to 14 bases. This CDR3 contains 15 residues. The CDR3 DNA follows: TGTGCCAGCTCCTCTGTGGCGGGGCGCACAGATACGCAGTATTTT. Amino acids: CASSSVAGRTDTQYF.

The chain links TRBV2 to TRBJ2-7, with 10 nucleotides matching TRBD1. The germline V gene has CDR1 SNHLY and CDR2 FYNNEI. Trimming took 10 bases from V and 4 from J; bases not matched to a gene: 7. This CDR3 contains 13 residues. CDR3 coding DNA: TGTGCCACCACCTCGGGACAGGGGTACGAGCAGTACTTC. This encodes CATTSGQGYEQYF.

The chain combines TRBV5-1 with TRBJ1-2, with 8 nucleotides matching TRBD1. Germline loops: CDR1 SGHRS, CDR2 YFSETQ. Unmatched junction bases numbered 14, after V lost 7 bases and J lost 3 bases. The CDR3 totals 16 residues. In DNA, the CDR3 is TGCGCCAGCTATGGACAGGGTATTGGGGGTTACTATGGCTACACCTTC. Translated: CASYGQGIGGYYGYTF. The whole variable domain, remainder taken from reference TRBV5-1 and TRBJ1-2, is KAGVTQTPRYLIKTRGQQVTLSCSPISGHRSVSWYQQTPGQGLQFLFEYFSETQRNKGNFPGRFSGRQFSNSRSEMNVSTLELGDSALYLCASYGQGIGGYYGYTFGSGTRLTVV.

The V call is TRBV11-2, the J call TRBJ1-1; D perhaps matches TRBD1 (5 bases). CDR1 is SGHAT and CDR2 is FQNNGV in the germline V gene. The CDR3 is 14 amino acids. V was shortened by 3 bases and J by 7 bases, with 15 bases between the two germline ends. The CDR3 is CASSFMVQGGEAFF. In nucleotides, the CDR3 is TGTGCCAGCAGCTTTATGGTCCAGGGCGGTGAAGCTTTCTTT.

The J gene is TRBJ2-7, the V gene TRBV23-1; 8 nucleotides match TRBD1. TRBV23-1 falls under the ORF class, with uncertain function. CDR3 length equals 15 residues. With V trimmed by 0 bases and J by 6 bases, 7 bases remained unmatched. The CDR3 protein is CASSQSGQGLCEQYF. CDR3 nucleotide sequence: TGCGCCAGCAGTCAATCTGGACAGGGTTTATGCGAGCAGTACTTC.

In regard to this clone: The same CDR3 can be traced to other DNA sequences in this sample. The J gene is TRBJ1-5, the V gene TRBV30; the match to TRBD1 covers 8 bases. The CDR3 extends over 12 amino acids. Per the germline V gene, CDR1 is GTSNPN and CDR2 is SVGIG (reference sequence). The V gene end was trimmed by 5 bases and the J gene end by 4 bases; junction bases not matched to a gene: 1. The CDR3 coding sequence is TGTGCCTGGGGACAGGGAAATCAGCCCCAGCATTTT. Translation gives CAWGQGNQPQHF.

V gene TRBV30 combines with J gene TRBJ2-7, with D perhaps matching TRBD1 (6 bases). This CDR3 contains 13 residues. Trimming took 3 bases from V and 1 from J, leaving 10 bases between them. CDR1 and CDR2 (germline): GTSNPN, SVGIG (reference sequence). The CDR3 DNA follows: TGTGCCTGGAGAGCCACAGGGTCCTACGAGCAGTACTTC. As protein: CAWRATGSYEQYF. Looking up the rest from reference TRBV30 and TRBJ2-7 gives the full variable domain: SQTIHQWPATLVQPVGSPLSLECTVEGTSNPNLYWYRQAAGRGLQLLFYSVGIGQISSEVPQNLSASRPQDRQFILSSKKLLLSDSGFYLCAWRATGSYEQYFGPGTRLTVT.

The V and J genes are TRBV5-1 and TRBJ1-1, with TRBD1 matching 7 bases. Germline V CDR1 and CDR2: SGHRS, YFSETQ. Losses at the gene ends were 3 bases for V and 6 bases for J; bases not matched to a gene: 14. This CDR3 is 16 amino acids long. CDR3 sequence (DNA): TGCGCCAGCAGCTGGGAGACAGGGTGGGGGACCGCTGAAGCTTTCTTT. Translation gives CASSWETGWGTAEAFF.

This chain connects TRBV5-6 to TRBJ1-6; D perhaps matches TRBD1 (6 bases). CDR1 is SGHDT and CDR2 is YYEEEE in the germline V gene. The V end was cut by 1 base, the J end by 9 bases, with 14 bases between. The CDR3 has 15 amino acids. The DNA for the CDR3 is TGTGCCAGCAGCTTGCGCTGGGACACCGGTTCACCCCTCCACTTT. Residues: CASSLRWDTGSPLHF.

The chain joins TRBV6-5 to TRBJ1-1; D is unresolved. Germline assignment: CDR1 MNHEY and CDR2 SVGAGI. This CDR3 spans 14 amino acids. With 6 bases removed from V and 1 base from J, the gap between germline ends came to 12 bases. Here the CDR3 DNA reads TGTGCCAGCAGAGTCCCGCCCGGGAACACTGAAGCTTTCTTT. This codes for CASRVPPGNTEAFF.

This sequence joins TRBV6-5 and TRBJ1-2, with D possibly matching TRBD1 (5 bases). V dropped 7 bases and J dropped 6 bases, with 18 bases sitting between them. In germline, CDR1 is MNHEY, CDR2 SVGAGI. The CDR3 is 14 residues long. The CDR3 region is CASTVERGMHGYTF. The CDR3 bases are TGTGCCAGCACGGTAGAAAGGGGAATGCATGGCTACACCTTC.

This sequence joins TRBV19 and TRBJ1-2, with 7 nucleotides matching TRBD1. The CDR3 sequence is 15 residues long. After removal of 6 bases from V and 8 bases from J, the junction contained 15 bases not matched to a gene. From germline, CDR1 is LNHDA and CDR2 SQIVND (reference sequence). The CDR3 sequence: CASSNRASDRDGYTF. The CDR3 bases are TGTGCCAGTAGCAACCGAGCCAGCGACAGGGACGGCTACACCTTC.

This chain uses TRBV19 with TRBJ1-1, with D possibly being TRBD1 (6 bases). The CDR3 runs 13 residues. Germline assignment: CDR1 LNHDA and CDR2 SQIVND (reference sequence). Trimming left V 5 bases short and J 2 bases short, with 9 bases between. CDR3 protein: CASSPTGNTEAFF. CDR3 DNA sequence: TGTGCCAGTAGTCCGACAGGAAACACTGAAGCTTTCTTT. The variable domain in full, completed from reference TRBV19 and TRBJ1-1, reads DGGITQSPKYLFRKEGQNVTLSCEQNLNHDAMYWYRQDPGQGLRLIYYSQIVNDFQKGDIAEGYSVSREKKESFPLTVTSAQKNPTAFYLCASSPTGNTEAFFGQGTRLTVV.

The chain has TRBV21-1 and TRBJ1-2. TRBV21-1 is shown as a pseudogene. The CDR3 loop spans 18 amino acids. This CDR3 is CASSKPTREPGYVYGYTF. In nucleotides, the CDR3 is TGTGCCAGCAGCAAACCTACCCGGGAACCCGGTTATGTTTATGGCTACACCTTC.

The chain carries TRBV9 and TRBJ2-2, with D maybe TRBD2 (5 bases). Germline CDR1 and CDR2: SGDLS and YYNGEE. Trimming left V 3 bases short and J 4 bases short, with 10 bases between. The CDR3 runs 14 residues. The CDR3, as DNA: TGTGCCAGCAGCGCGGACTGGGCCACCGGGGAGCTGTTTTTT. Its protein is CASSADWATGELFF.

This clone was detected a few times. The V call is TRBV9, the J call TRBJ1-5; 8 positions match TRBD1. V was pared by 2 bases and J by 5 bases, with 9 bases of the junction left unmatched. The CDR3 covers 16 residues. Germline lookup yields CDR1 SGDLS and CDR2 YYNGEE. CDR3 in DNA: TGTGCCAGCAGCGTCCCGCTTTCAGGGGGCCATCAGCCCCAGCATTTT. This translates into CASSVPLSGGHQPQHF.